The T cell receptor (beta chain) under discussion was sequenced for a study of beta chain features in type 1 diabetes. Study-level points and caveats: PCR might favor shorter templates, but any such skew would affect patients and controls equally. Shorter TCRB CDR3s, moderately but significantly so, were found in Type 1 diabetes patients in all four CD4+ subsets.

All of the isolated RNA was reverse transcribed, so expressed TCRB transcripts were sequenced. The table came from immunoSEQ multiplex PCR; TCRdb's copy has only in-frame clones and leaves some out. Among around 44,000 clones, approximately 70% were seen once, and the ten largest hold approximately 2%. A word on this clone: As yet, its antigen is unknown.

In total, each donor contributed a single heparinised blood draw that averaged around 110 mL. Cell sorting via CD45RO/CCR7/CD25/CD127/CD95/CD27 was performed to obtain CD4+ naive, central memory, regulatory and stem cell-like memory cells. Populations isolated by sorting all had purity greater than 95%. The source of this sequence is a woman younger than 35 with type 1 diabetes. Sample: Tregs from blood.

CDR3 amino acids: CASSEQNTGELFF. CDR3 bases: TGTGCCAGCAGCGAACAGAACACCGGGGAGCTGTTTTTT. J is TRBJ2-2 and V is TRBV2; no clear D. This CDR3 region has 13 residues. Per the germline V gene, CDR1 is SNHLY and CDR2 is FYNNEI. V was clipped by 6 bases and J by 1 base, with 6 bases between them.